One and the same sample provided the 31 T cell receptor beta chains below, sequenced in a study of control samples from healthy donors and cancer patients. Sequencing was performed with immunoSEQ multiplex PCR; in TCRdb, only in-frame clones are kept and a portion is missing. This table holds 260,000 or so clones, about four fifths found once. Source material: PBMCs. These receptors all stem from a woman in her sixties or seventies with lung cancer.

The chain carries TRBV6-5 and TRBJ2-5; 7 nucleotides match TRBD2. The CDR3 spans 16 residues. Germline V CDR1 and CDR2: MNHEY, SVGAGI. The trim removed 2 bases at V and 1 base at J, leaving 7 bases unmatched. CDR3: CASSYTGPSGQETQYF. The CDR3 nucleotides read TGTGCCAGCAGTTACACAGGCCCTAGCGGCCAAGAGACCCAGTACTTC.

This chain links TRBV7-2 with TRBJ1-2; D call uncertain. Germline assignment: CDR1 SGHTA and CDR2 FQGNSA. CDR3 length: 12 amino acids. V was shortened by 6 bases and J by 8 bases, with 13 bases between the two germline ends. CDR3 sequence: CASSLNWEGYTF. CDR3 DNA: TGTGCCAGCAGTTTAAACTGGGAGGGCTACACCTTC.

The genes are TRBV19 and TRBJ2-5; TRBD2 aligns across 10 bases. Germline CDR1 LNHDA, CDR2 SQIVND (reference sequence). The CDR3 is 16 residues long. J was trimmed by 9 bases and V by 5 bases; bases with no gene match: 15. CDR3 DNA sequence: TGTGCCAGTAGTTTCCTTAGCGGGGGGCTTGGGTCGGCCCAGTACTTC. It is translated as CASSFLSGGLGSAQYF.

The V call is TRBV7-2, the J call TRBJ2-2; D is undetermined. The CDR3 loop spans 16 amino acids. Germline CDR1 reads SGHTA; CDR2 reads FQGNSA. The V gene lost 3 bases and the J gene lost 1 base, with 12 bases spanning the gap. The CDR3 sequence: CASSFEDGLNTGELFF. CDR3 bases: TGTGCCAGCAGCTTCGAGGACGGCCTGAACACCGGGGAGCTGTTTTTT.

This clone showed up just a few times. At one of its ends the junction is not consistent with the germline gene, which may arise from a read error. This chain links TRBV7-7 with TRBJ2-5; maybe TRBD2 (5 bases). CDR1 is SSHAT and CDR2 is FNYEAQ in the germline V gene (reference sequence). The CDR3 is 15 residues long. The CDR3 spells CASSPNAMGGETQYF. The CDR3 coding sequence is TGTGCTAGCAGCCCCAACGCCATGGGCGGGGAGACCCAGTACTTC. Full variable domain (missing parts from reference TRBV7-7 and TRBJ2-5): GAGVSQSPRYKVTKRGQDVTLRCDPISSHATLYWYQQALGQGPEFLTYFNYEAQPDKSGLPSDRFSAERPEGSISTLTIQRTEQRDSAMYRCASSPNAMGGETQYFGPGTRLLVL.

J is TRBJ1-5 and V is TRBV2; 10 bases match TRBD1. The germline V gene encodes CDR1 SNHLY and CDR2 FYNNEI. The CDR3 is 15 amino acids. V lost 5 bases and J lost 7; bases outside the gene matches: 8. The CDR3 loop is CASSKDRGLGQPQHF. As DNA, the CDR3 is TGTGCCAGCAGTAAGGACAGGGGGTTGGGGCAGCCCCAGCATTTT.

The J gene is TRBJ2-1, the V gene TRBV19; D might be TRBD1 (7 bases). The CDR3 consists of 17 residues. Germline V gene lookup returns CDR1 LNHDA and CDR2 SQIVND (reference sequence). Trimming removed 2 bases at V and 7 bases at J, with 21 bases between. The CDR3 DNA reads TGTGCCAGTAGTATAAAACCCCTCACGACAGGGAGGAATGAGCAGTTCTTC. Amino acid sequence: CASSIKPLTTGRNEQFF.

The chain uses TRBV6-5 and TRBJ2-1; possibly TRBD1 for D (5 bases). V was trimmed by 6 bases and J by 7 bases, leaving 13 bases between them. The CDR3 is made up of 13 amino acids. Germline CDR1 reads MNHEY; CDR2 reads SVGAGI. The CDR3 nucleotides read TGTGCCAGCAGCACAGGATACGGTAATGAGCAGTTCTTC. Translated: CASSTGYGNEQFF.

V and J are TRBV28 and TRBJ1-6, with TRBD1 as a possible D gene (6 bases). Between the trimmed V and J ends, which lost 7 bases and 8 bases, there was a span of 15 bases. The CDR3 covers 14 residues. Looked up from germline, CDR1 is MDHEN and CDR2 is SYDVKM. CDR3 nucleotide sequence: TGTGCCAGCACCCCACAGGGCTTGGATTCACCCCTCCACTTT. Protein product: CASTPQGLDSPLHF.

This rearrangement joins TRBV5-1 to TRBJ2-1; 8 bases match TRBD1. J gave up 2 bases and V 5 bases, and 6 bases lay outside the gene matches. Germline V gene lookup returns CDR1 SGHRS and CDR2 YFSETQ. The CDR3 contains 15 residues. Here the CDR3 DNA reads TGCGCCAGCAGTTTGCTGACAGGGGCCTACAATGAGCAGTTCTTC. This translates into CASSLLTGAYNEQFF.

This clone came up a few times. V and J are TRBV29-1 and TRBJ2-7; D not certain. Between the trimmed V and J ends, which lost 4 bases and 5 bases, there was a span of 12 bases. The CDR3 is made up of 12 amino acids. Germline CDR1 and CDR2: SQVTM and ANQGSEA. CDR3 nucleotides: TGCAGCGTTGTAGGACCCACCCACGAGCAGTACTTC. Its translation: CSVVGPTHEQYF.

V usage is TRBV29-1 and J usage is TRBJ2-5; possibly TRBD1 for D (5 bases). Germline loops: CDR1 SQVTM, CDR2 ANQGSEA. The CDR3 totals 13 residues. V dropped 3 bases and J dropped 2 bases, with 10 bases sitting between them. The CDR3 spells CSVDPQGQETQYF. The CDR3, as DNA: TGCAGCGTTGATCCTCAGGGTCAAGAGACCCAGTACTTC.

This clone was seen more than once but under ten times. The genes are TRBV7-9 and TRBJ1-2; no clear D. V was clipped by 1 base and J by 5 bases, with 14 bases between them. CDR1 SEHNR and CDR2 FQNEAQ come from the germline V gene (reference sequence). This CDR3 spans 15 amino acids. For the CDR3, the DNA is TGTGCCAGCAGCTTAGATAGGGAAGGAAAGTATGGCTACACCTTC. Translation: CASSLDREGKYGYTF.

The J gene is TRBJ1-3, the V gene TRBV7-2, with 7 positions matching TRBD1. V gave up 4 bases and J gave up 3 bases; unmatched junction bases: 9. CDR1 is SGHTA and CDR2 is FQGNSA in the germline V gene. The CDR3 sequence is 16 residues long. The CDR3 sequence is CASSSTGFYFGNTIYF. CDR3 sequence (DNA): TGTGCCAGCAGCTCGACAGGGTTTTACTTTGGAAACACCATATATTTT.

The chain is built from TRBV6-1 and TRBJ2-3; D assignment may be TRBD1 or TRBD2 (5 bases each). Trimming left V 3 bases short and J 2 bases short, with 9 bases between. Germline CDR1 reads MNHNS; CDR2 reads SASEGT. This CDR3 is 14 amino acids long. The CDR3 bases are TGTGCCAGCAGTGACAGAGGGGACACAGATACGCAGTATTTT. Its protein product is CASSDRGDTDTQYF.

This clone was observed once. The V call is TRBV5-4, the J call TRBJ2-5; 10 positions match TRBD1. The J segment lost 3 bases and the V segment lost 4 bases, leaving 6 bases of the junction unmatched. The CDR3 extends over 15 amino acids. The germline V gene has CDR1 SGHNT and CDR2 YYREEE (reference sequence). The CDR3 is CASSLGGTGEETQYF. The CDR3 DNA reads TGTGCCAGCAGCCTTGGGGGGACAGGGGAAGAGACCCAGTACTTC.

The DNA of the CDR3 is TGTGCCAGCAGACGGACTAGTCTTGTGGGCGAGCAGTACTTC. This translates into CASRRTSLVGEQYF. This rearrangement joins TRBV27 to TRBJ2-7, with 7 bases lining up with TRBD2. This CDR3 has 14 amino acids. The trim removed 6 bases at V and 6 bases at J, leaving 11 bases unmatched. Germline V gene sequence: CDR1 MNHEY, CDR2 SMNVEV (reference sequence).

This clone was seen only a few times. The CDR3 region is CASSQATGNSPLHF. CDR3 in DNA: TGTGCCAGCAGCCAAGCAACAGGGAACTCACCCCTCCACTTT. This sequence joins TRBV3-1 (or the pseudogene TRBV3-2) and TRBJ1-6, with D tentatively TRBD1 (6 bases). The CDR3 length is 14 residues. Germline CDR1 is LGHDT and CDR2 is YNNKEL (reference sequence). Trimming removed 1 base from V and 10 bases from J, with 11 bases in between.

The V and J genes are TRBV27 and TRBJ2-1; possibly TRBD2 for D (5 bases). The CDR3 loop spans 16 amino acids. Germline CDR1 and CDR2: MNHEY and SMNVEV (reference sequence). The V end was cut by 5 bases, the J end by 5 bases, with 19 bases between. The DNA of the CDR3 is TGTGCCAGCAGTCCGGTGGGGAGACGGGAAAACAATGAGCAGTTCTTC. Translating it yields CASSPVGRRENNEQFF.

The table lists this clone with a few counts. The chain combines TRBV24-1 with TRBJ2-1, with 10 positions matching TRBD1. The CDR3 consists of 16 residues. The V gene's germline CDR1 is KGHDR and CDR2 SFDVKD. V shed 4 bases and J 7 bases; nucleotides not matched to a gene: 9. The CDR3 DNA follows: TGTGCCACCAGTGACCCCCCGACAGGGGGCAGGAATGAGCAGTTCTTC. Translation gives CATSDPPTGGRNEQFF.

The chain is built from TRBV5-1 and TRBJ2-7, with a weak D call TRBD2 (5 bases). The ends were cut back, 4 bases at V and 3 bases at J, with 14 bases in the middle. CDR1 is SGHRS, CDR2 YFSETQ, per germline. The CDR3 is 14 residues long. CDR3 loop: CASSADPGNYEQYF. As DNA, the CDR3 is TGCGCCAGCAGCGCTGACCCGGGGAACTACGAGCAGTACTTC.

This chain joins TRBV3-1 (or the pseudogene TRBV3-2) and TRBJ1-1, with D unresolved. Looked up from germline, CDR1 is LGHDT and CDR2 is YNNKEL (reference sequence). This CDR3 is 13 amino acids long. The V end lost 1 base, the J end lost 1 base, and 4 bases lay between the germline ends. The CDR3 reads CASSQAKNTEAFF. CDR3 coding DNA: TGTGCCAGCAGCCAAGCAAAGAACACTGAAGCTTTCTTT.

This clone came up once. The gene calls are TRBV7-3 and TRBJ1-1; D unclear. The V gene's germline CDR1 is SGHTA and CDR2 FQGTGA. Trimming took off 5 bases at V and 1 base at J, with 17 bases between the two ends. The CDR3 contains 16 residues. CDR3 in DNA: TGTGCCAGCAGCCCAACGCCGTTAGGCAGGAACACTGAAGCTTTCTTT. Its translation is CASSPTPLGRNTEAFF.

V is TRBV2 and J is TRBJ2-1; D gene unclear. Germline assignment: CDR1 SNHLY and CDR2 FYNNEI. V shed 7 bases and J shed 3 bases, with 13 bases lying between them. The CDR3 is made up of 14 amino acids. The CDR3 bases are TGTGCCAGCACGCTAAGAGGCGGCTACAATGAGCAGTTCTTC. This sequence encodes CASTLRGGYNEQFF.

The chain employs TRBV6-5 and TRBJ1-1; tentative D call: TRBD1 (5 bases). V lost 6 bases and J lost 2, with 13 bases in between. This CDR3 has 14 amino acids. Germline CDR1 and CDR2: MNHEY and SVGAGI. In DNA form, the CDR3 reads TGTGCCAGCAGCCGTCCAGGGTATAACACTGAAGCTTTCTTT. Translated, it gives CASSRPGYNTEAFF.

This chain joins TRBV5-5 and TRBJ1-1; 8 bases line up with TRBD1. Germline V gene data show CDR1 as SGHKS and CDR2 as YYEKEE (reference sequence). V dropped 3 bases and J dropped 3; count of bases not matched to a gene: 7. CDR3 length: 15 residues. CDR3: CASSWTGTMDTEAFF. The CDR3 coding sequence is TGTGCCAGCAGCTGGACAGGGACGATGGACACTGAAGCTTTCTTT.

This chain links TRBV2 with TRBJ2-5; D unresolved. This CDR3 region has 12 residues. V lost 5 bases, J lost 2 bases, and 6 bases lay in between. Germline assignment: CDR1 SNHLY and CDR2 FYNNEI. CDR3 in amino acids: CASSLGQETQYF. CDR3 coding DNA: TGTGCCAGCAGTCTAGGTCAAGAGACCCAGTACTTC.

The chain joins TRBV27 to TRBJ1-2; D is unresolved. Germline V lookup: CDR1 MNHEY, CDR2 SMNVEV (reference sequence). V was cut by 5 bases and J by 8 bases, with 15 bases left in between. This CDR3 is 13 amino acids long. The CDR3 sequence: CASSPTFRLGYTF. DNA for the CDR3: TGTGCCAGCAGTCCCACCTTTCGACTGGGCTACACCTTC.

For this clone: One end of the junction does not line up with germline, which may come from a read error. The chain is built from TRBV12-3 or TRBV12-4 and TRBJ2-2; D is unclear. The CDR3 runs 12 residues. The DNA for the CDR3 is TGTGCCAGCACCACTAACATCGGGGAGCTGTTTTTT. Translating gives CASTTNIGELFF.

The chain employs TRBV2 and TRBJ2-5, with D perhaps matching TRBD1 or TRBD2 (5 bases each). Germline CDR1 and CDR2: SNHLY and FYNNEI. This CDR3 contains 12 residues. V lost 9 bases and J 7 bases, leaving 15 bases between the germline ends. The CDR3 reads CASGTVDRTQYF. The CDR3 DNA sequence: TGTGCCAGTGGGACCGTGGATAGGACCCAGTACTTC.

As DNA, the CDR3 is TGTGCCAGTAGTCCGACAGGCGGGGAGTATGGCTACACCTTC. It is translated as CASSPTGGEYGYTF. The rearrangement uses TRBV19 and TRBJ1-2; TRBD1 might be the D (6 bases). Germline V gene data show CDR1 as LNHDA and CDR2 as SQIVND (reference sequence). V lost 5 bases to trimming and J lost 5 bases, with 15 bases between them. CDR3 size: 14 residues.